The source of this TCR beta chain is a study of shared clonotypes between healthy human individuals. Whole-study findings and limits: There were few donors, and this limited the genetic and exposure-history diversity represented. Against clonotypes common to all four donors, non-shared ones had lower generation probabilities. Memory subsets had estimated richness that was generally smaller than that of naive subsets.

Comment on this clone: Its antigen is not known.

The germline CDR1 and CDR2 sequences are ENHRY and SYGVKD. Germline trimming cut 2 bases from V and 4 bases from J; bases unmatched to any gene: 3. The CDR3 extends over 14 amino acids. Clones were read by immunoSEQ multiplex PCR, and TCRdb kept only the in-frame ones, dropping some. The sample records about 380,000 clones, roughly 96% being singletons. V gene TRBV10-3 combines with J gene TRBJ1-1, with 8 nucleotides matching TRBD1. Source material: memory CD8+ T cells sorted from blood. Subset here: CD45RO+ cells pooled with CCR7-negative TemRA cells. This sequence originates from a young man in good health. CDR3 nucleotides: TGTGCCATCAGTGAGGGACAGGGCGTCACTGAAGCTTTCTTT. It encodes CAISEGQGVTEAFF.